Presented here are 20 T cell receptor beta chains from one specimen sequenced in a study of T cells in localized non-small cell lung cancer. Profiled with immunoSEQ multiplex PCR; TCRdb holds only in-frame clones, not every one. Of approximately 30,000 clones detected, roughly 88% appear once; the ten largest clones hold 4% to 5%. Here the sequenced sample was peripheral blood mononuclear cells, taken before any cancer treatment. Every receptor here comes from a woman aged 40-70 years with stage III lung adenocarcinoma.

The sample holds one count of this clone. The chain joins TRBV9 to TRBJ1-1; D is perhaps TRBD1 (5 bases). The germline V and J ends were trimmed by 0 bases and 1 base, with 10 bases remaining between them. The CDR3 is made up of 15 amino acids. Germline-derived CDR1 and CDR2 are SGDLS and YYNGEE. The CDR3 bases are TGTGCCAGCAGCGTAGAGGGCAGGGAGAACACTGAAGCTTTCTTT. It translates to CASSVEGRENTEAFF.

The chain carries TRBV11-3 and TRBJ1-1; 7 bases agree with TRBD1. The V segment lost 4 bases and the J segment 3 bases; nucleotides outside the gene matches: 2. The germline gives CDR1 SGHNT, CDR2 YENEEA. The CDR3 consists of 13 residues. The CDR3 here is CASSSTGDTEAFF. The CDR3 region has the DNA TGTGCCAGCAGCTCCACAGGGGACACTGAAGCTTTCTTT.

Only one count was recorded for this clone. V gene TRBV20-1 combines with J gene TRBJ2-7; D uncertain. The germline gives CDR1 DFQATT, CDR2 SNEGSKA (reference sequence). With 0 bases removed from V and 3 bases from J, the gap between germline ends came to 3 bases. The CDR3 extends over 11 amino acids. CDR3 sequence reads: CSARDNYEQYF. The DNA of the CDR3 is TGCAGTGCTAGAGACAACTACGAGCAGTACTTC.

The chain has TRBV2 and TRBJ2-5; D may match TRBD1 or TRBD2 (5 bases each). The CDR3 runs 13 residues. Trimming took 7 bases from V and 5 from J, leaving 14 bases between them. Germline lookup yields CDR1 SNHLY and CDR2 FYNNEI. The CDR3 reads CASTLGPWETQYF. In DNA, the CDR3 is TGTGCCAGCACCCTGGGACCGTGGGAGACCCAGTACTTC.

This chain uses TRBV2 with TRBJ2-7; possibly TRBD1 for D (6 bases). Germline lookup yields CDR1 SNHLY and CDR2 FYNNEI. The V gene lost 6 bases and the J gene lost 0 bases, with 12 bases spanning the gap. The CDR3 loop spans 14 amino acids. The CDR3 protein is CASRGGFSSYEQYF. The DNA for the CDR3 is TGTGCCAGCAGAGGGGGTTTTAGCTCCTACGAGCAGTACTTC.

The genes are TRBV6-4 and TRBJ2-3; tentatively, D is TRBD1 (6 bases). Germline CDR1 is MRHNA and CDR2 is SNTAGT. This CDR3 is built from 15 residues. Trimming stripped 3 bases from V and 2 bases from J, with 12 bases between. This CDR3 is CASSEGAGDTDTQYF. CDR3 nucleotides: TGTGCCAGCAGTGAAGGGGCAGGGGACACAGATACGCAGTATTTT.

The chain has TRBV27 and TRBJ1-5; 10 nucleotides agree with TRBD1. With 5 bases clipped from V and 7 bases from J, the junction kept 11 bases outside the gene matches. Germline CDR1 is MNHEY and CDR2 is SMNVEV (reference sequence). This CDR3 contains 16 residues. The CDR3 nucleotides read TGTGCCAGCAGTCCCCGACAGGGGGCTTTCGGACAGCCCCAGCATTTT. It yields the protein CASSPRQGAFGQPQHF.

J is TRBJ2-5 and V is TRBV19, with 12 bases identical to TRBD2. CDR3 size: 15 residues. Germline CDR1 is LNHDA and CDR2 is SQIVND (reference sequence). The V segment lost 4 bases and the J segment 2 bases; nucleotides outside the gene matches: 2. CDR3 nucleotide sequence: TGTGCCAGTAGTAGGACTAGCGGGGCGCAAGAGACCCAGTACTTC. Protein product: CASSRTSGAQETQYF.

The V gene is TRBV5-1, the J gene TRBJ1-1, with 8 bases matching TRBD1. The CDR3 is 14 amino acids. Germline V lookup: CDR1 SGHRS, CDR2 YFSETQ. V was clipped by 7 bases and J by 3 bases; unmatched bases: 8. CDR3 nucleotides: TGCGCCAGCGCTTCAGGGGGCAGGGACACTGAAGCTTTCTTT. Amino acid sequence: CASASGGRDTEAFF.

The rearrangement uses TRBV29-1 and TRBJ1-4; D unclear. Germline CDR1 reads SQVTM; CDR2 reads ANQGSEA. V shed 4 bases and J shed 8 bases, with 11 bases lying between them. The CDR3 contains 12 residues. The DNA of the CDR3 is TGCAGCGTTGGATGGGTAGGAGAAAAACTGTTTTTT. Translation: CSVGWVGEKLFF.

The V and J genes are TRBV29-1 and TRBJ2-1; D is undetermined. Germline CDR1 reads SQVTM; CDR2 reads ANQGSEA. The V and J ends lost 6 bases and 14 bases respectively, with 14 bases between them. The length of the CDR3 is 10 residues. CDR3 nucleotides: TGCAGCGTCTCAGAGGAAGTGGAGTTCTTC. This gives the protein CSVSEEVEFF.

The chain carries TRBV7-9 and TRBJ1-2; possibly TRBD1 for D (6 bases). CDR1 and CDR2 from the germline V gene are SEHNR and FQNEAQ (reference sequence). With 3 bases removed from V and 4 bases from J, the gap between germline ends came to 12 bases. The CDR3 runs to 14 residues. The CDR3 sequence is CASSFETGTYGYTF. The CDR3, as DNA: TGTGCCAGCAGCTTTGAGACAGGAACCTATGGCTACACCTTC. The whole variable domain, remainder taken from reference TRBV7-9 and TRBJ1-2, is DTGVSQNPRHKITKRGQNVTFRCDPISEHNRLYWYRQTLGQGPEFLTYFQNEAQLEKSRLLSDRFSAERPKGSFSTLEIQRTEQGDSAMYLCASSFETGTYGYTFGSGTRLTVV.

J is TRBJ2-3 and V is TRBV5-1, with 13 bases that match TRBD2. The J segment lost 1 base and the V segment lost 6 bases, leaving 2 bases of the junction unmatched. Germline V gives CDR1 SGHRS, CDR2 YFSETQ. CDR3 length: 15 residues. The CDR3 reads CASNGLAGGTDTQYF. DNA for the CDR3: TGCGCCAGCAACGGACTAGCGGGAGGCACAGATACGCAGTATTTT.

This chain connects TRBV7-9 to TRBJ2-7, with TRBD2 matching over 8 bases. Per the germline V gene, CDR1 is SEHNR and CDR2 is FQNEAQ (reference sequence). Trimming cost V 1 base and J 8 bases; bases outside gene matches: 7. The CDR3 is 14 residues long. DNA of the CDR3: TGTGCCAGCAGCTTAGGTGGACTAGCAAGCAAGCAGTACTTC. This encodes CASSLGGLASKQYF.

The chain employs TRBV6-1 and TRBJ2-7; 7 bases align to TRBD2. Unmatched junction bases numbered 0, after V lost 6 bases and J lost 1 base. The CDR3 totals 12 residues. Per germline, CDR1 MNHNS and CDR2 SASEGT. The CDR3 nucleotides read TGTGCCAGCAGGGGAGGGTCCTACGAGCAGTACTTC. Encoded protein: CASRGGSYEQYF.

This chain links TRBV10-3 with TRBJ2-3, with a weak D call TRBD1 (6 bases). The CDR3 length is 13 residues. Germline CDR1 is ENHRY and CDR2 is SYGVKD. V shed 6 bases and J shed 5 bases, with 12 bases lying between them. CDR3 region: CAISAPQGDTQYF. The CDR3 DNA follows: TGTGCCATCAGCGCCCCACAGGGAGATACGCAGTATTTT.

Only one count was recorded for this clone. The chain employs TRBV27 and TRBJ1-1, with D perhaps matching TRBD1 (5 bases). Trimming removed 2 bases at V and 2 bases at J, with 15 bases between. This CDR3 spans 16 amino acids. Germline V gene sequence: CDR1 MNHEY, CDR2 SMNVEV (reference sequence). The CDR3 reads CASSLGGKRGNTEAFF. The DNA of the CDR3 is TGTGCCAGCAGTTTAGGGGGGAAGAGGGGTAACACTGAAGCTTTCTTT.

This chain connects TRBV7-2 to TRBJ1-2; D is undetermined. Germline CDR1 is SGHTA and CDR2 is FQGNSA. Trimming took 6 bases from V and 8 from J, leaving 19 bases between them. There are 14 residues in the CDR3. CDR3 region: CASREWEGGGGYTF. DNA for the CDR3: TGTGCCAGCAGAGAGTGGGAGGGAGGAGGAGGCTACACCTTC.

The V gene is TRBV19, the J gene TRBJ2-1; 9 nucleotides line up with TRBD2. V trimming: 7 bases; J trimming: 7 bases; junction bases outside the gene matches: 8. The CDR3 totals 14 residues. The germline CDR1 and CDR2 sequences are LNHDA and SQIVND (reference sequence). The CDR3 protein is CASKDSGGWNEQFF. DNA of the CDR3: TGTGCCAGTAAGGATAGCGGGGGCTGGAATGAGCAGTTCTTC.

CDR3 in DNA: TGTGCCAGCAGGGGCGGGGGAGCCTCTGGGGCCAACGTCCTGACTTTC. This encodes CASRGGGASGANVLTF. The chain uses TRBV2 and TRBJ2-6, with 7 positions matching TRBD2. The ends lost 6 bases at V and 0 bases at J; junction bases unmatched: 5. The CDR3 spans 16 residues. Germline loops: CDR1 SNHLY, CDR2 FYNNEI.